The 16 T cell receptor beta chains listed next were all sequenced from one sample in a study of cytomegalovirus exposure and HLA in healthy donors. With 60 Vbeta and 13 Jbeta primers, the PCR was carried out. Profiled with immunoSEQ multiplex PCR; TCRdb holds only in-frame clones, not every one. The table records under 200,000 clones, around 77% of them present only once. The sample comprised PBMCs. Receptors were obtained from a man aged 55 to 70 in good health and CMV-seronegative.

The chain is built from TRBV7-6 and TRBJ2-5, with D possibly being TRBD1 (6 bases). The last part of the DNA fits TRBJ2-7 better; the J call may be wrong. Per germline, CDR1 SGHVS and CDR2 FNYEAQ. The CDR3 extends over 14 amino acids. This CDR3 is CAVQTGTNSYEQYF. The CDR3, as DNA: TGTGCCGTCCAGACCGGGACAAACTCCTACGAGCAGTACTTC.

In this sample, this clone turned up a few times. This chain joins TRBV30 and TRBJ2-3, with unresolved D. CDR3 length: 13 amino acids. Per germline, CDR1 GTSNPN and CDR2 SVGIG (reference sequence). V was shortened by 8 bases and J by 0 bases, with 12 bases between the two germline ends. Here the CDR3 reads CAGPGPSTDTQYF. Here the CDR3 DNA reads TGTGCCGGCCCAGGTCCGAGCACAGATACGCAGTATTTT. Full variable domain (rest looked up from reference TRBV30 and TRBJ2-3): SQTIHQWPATLVQPVGSPLSLECTVEGTSNPNLYWYRQAAGRGLQLLFYSVGIGQISSEVPQNLSASRPQDRQFILSSKKLLLSDSGFYLCAGPGPSTDTQYFGPGTRLTVL.

This clone occurred a few times. The chain is built from TRBV5-1 and TRBJ2-7; D might be TRBD1 (5 bases). The CDR3 has 14 residues. Trimming cost V 0 bases and J 1 base, with 8 bases left between them. The germline gives CDR1 SGHRS, CDR2 YFSETQ. The CDR3 sequence: CASSLGQISYEQYF. The CDR3 region has the DNA TGCGCCAGCAGCTTGGGACAGATTTCCTACGAGCAGTACTTC.

This clone was seen a few times. The sample contains more than one DNA sequence encoding this CDR3. This chain joins TRBV19 and TRBJ2-2; no clear D. Trimming stripped 7 bases from V and 5 bases from J, with 8 bases between. The CDR3 length is 12 residues. CDR1 and CDR2 (germline): LNHDA, SQIVND (reference sequence). The DNA of the CDR3 is TGTGCCAGTAAGGAGCGTACCGGGGAGCTGTTTTTT. Translation: CASKERTGELFF.

The chain recombines TRBV19 with TRBJ2-1; 11 positions agree with TRBD2. This CDR3 spans 15 amino acids. Germline-derived CDR1 and CDR2 are LNHDA and SQIVND (reference sequence). The V gene end was trimmed by 3 bases and the J gene end by 4 bases; junction bases not matched to a gene: 2. CDR3 loop: CASSIRTSGYNEQFF. CDR3 coding DNA: TGTGCCAGTAGTATTAGGACTAGCGGGTACAATGAGCAGTTCTTC.

The chain has TRBV5-1 and TRBJ1-4, with D unclear. The CDR3 is made up of 15 amino acids. Germline V gene sequence: CDR1 SGHRS, CDR2 YFSETQ. Trimming took 0 bases from V and 4 from J, leaving 10 bases between them. The CDR3 is CASSLDGAINEKLFF. DNA of the CDR3: TGCGCCAGCAGCTTGGATGGAGCCATTAATGAAAAACTGTTTTTT.

The table lists this clone with a few counts. The rearrangement links TRBV4-2 to TRBJ2-7; no definite D call. This CDR3 region has 14 residues. The V end lost 1 base, the J end lost 7 bases, and 14 bases lay between the germline ends. The germline V gene has CDR1 LGHNA and CDR2 YNFKEQ. The CDR3: CASSQVSPNGEQYF. The CDR3 nucleotides are TGTGCCAGCAGCCAAGTCAGTCCGAACGGGGAGCAGTACTTC.

J is TRBJ2-6 and V is TRBV29-1, with D possibly being TRBD1 (6 bases). Per germline, CDR1 SQVTM and CDR2 ANQGSEA. V lost 5 bases to trimming and J lost 6 bases, with 11 bases between them. This CDR3 has 13 residues. CDR3 DNA: TGCAGCGTTCGGGACACGTCGGCCAACGTCCTGACTTTC. It codes for CSVRDTSANVLTF.

The chain has TRBV6-5 and TRBJ1-4, with 8 bases lining up with TRBD1. Germline CDR1 MNHEY, CDR2 SVGAGI. The CDR3 has 14 amino acids. The V segment lost 6 bases and the J segment 8 bases; nucleotides outside the gene matches: 8. Here the CDR3 DNA reads TGTGCCAGCAGGGGGGACAGGCGACAGGAAAAACTGTTTTTT. Its protein is CASRGDRRQEKLFF.

This clone showed up just once. V usage is TRBV10-2 and J usage is TRBJ1-6, with D perhaps TRBD1 (6 bases). This CDR3 has 14 residues. The V gene lost 2 bases and the J gene lost 10 bases, with 12 bases spanning the gap. Germline CDR1 is WSHSY and CDR2 is SAAADI. CDR3 coding DNA: TGCGCCAGCAGTGAGCCGTACAGGGAGTCACCCCTCCACTTT. Translating gives CASSEPYRESPLHF.

This clone was found a few times. The CDR3 protein is CASSRRQGNSYEQYF. The CDR3 region has the DNA TGTGCCAGCTCCCGGAGACAGGGGAACTCCTACGAGCAGTACTTC. This chain uses TRBV13 with TRBJ2-7, with 8 bases aligning to TRBD1. The germline CDR1 and CDR2 sequences are PRHDT and FYEKMQ (reference sequence). The ends lost 8 bases at V and 0 bases at J; junction bases unmatched: 9. The CDR3 has 15 residues. The full variable domain, with the rest looked up from reference TRBV13 and TRBJ2-7, is AAGVIQSPRHLIKEKRETATLKCYPIPRHDTVYWYQQGPGQDPQFLISFYEKMQSDKGSIPDRFSAQQFSDYHSELNMSSLELGDSALYFCASSRRQGNSYEQYFGPGTRLTVT.

The chain employs TRBV7-9 and TRBJ2-5; 7 bases match TRBD1. The CDR3 spans 18 residues. The J segment lost 4 bases and the V segment lost 1 base, leaving 15 bases of the junction unmatched. Germline values: CDR1 SEHNR, CDR2 FQNEAQ (reference sequence). The DNA of the CDR3 is TGTGCCAGCAGCTTAGAAGGTCGATCGAGGGGGCGGTCAGAGACCCAGTACTTC. This codes for CASSLEGRSRGRSETQYF.

The chain combines TRBV15 with TRBJ1-2, with D possibly matching TRBD1 (6 bases). From germline, CDR1 is LNHNV and CDR2 YYDKDF (reference sequence). This CDR3 comprises 15 residues. Trimming took off 2 bases at V and 7 bases at J, with 17 bases between the two ends. The CDR3 is CATSRQSDRRSGYTF. The CDR3, as DNA: TGTGCCACCAGCAGACAATCTGACAGGCGTAGTGGCTACACCTTC. The variable domain in full, with the rest retrieved from reference TRBV15 and TRBJ1-2, is DAMVIQNPRYQVTQFGKPVTLSCSQTLNHNVMYWYQQKSSQAPKLLFHYYDKDFNNEADTPDNFQSRRPNTSFCFLDIRSPGLGDTAMYLCATSRQSDRRSGYTFGSGTRLTVV.

The chain is built from TRBV11-2 and TRBJ2-3, with TRBD2 as a possible D gene (6 bases). Trimming left V 0 bases short and J 0 bases short, with 13 bases between. Germline-derived CDR1 and CDR2 are SGHAT and FQNNGV. The CDR3 runs to 17 residues. For the CDR3, the DNA is TGTGCCAGCAGCTTAGAGTTGAGGAGCGGGAGCACAGATACGCAGTATTTT. Amino acids: CASSLELRSGSTDTQYF.

This rearrangement joins TRBV5-1 to TRBJ2-7, with D maybe TRBD2 (5 bases). Trimming removed 5 bases from V and 6 bases from J, with 15 bases in between. In germline, CDR1 is SGHRS, CDR2 YFSETQ. This CDR3 contains 13 residues. CDR3 region: CASRDGIPGEQYF. The CDR3 DNA reads TGCGCCAGCAGAGACGGGATACCCGGCGAGCAGTACTTC.

In this sample, this clone turned up a few times. V usage is TRBV2 and J usage is TRBJ2-4, with TRBD2 matching over 11 bases. CDR3 length equals 13 residues. The V gene end was trimmed by 5 bases and the J gene end by 6 bases; junction bases not matched to a gene: 0. The germline gives CDR1 SNHLY, CDR2 FYNNEI. The CDR3 region is CASSLAGGNIQYF. The CDR3 DNA is TGTGCCAGCAGTCTAGCGGGGGGAAACATTCAGTACTTC.